This T cell receptor (beta chain) was sequenced for a study of tumor-infiltrating lymphocytes in glioblastoma multiforme. Study-level findings and limits: Only one glioblastoma patient had TCR and mutation analysis. Unequal TCR RNA per T cell might skew measured clone sizes.

TCR beta libraries were built from RNA through three nested multiplex PCR rounds using modified ARM-PCR. TCRB cDNA was made from around 450 ng total RNA. No unique molecular identifiers were described for these TCRB libraries. In TCRdb, the multiplex PCR reads were re-called with MiXCR into one record per CDR3 protein. This table has 7,000 to 9,500 distinct CDR3 sequences, 74% appearing once. CDR1 is SQVTM, CDR2 ANQGSEA, per germline. Trimming stripped 7 bases from V and 3 bases from J, with 13 bases between. The CDR3 runs to 12 residues. Concerning this clonotype itself: The antigen is unknown.

The sample comprised brain tumor tissue. The receptor was derived from a male donor with glioblastoma. The chain links TRBV29-1 to TRBJ2-7; D call uncertain. The CDR3 nucleotides read TGCAGCGGGCCCTTGGGGTTCTACGAGCAGTACTTC. Protein product: CSGPLGFYEQYF.